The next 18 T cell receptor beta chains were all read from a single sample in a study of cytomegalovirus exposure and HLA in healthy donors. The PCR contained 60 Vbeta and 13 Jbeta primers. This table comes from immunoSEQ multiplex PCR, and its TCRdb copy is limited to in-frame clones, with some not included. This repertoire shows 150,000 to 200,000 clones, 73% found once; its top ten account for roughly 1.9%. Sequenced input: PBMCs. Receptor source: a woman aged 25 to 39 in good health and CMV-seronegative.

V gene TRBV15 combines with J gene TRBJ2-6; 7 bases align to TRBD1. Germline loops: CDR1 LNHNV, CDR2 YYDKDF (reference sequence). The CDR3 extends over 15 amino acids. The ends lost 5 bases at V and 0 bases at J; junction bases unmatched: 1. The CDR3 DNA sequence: TGTGCCACCAGCGGGGACAGCTCTGGGGCCAACGTCCTGACTTTC. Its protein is CATSGDSSGANVLTF.

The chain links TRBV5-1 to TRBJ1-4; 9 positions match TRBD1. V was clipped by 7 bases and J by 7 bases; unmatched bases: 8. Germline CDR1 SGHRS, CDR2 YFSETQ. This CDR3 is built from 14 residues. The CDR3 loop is CASRGQGWGEKLFF. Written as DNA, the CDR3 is TGCGCCAGCCGGGGACAGGGCTGGGGTGAAAAACTGTTTTTT.

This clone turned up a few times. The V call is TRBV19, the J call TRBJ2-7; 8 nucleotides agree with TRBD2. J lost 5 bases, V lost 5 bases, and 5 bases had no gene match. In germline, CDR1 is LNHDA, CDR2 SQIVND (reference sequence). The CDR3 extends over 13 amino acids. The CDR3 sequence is CASSPRGDHEQYF. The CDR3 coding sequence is TGTGCCAGTAGTCCGCGGGGGGACCACGAGCAGTACTTC.

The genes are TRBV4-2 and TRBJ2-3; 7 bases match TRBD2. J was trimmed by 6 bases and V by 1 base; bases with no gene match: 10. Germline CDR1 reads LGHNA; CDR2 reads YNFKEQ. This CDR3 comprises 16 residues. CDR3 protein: CASSQAGGATGDTQYF. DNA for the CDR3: TGTGCCAGCAGCCAAGCGGGAGGAGCTACTGGGGATACGCAGTATTTT.

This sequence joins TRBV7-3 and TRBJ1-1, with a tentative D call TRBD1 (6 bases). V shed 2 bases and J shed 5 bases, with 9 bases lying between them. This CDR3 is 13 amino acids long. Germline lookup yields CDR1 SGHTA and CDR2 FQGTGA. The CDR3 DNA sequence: TGTGCCAGCAGCTTACAGGGGCTAACTGAAGCTTTCTTT. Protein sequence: CASSLQGLTEAFF.

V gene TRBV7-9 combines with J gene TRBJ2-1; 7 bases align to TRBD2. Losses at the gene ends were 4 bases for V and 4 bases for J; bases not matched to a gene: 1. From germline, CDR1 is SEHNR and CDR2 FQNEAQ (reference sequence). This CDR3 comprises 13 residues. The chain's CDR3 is CASSWGGYNEQFF. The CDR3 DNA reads TGTGCCAGCAGCTGGGGAGGGTACAATGAGCAGTTCTTC.

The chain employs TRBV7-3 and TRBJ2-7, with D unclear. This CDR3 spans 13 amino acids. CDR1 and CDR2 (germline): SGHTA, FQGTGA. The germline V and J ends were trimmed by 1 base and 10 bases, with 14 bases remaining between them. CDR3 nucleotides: TGTGCCAGCAGCTTAAGCCCAGTCACCGAACAGTACTTC. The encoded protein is CASSLSPVTEQYF.

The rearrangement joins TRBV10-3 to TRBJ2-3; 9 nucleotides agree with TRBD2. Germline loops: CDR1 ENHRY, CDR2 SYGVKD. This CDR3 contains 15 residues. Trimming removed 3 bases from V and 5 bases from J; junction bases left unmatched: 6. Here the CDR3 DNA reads TGTGCCATCAGTGACCAGGGACTAGCTAAAGATACGCAGTATTTT. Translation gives CAISDQGLAKDTQYF.

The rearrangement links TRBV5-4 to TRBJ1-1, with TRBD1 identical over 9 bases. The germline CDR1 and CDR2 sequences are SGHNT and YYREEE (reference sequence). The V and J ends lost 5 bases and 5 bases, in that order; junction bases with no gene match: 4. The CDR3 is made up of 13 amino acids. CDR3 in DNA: TGTGCCAGCAGGACGGACAGGGGTACTGAAGCTTTCTTT. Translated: CASRTDRGTEAFF.

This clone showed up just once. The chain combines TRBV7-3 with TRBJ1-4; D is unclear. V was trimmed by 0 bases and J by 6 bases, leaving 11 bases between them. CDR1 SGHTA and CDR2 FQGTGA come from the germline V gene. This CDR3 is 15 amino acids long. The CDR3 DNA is TGTGCCAGCAGCTTAACCCGGGTGAGGGATGAAAAACTGTTTTTT. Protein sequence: CASSLTRVRDEKLFF.

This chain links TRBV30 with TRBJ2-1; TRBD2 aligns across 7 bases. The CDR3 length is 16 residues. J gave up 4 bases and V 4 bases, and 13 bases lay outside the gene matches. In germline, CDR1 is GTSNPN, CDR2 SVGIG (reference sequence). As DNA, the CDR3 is TGTGCCTGGAAGCGGCGAGGCGGGAGATCTTACAATGAGCAGTTCTTC. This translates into CAWKRRGGRSYNEQFF.

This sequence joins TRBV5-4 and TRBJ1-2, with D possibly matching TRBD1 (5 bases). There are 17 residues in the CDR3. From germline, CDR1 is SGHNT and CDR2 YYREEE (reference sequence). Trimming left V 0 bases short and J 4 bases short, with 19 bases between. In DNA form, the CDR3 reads TGTGCCAGCAGCTTGGGGGGCCAGGTTTGGTTAGGCTATGGCTACACCTTC. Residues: CASSLGGQVWLGYGYTF.

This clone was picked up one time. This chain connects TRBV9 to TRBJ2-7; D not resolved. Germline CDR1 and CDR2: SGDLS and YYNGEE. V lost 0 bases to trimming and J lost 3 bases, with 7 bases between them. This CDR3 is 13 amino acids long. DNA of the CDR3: TGTGCCAGCAGCGTAGGAGGTCACTACGAGCAGTACTTC. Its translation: CASSVGGHYEQYF.

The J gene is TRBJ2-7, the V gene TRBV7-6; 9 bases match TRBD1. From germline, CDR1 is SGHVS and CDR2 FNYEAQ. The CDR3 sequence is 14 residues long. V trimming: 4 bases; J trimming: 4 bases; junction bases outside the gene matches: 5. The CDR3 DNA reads TGTGCCAGCAGCTCCTACGGGACAGGGTACGAGCAGTACTTC. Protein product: CASSSYGTGYEQYF.

Written as DNA, the CDR3 is TGTGCCAGTAGAATGGCGGGTGAAAAACTGTTTTTT. It is translated as CASRMAGEKLFF. The rearrangement links TRBV19 to TRBJ1-4, with unresolved D. V lost 6 bases, J lost 7 bases, and 9 bases lay in between. CDR3 length: 12 residues. Germline V lookup: CDR1 LNHDA, CDR2 SQIVND (reference sequence).

CDR3 bases: TGTGCCAGCAGCTTAGATTTCGTGGGCGATCTGAACACTGAAGCTTTCTTT. Amino acid sequence: CASSLDFVGDLNTEAFF. V usage is TRBV11-2 and J usage is TRBJ1-1, with unresolved D. Germline loops: CDR1 SGHAT, CDR2 FQNNGV. The ends were cut back, 0 bases at V and 0 bases at J, with 14 bases in the middle. The CDR3 runs to 17 residues. The whole variable domain, filled in from reference TRBV11-2 and TRBJ1-1, reads EAGVAQSPRYKIIEKRQSVAFWCNPISGHATLYWYQQILGQGPKLLIQFQNNGVVDDSQLPKDRFSAERLKGVDSTLKIQPAKLEDSAVYLCASSLDFVGDLNTEAFFGQGTRLTVV.

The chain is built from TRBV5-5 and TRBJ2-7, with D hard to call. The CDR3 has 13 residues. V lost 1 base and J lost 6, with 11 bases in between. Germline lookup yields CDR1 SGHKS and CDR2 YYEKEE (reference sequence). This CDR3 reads CASSLYFSGEQYF. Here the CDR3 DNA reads TGTGCCAGCAGCTTGTACTTCTCGGGCGAGCAGTACTTC.

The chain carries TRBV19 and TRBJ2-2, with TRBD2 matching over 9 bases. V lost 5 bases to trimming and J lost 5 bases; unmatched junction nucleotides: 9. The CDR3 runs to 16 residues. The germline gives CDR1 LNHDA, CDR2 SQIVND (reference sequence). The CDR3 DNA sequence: TGTGCCAGTAGTCCCCTGCTAGCGGGACTTACCGGGGAGCTGTTTTTT. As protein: CASSPLLAGLTGELFF.